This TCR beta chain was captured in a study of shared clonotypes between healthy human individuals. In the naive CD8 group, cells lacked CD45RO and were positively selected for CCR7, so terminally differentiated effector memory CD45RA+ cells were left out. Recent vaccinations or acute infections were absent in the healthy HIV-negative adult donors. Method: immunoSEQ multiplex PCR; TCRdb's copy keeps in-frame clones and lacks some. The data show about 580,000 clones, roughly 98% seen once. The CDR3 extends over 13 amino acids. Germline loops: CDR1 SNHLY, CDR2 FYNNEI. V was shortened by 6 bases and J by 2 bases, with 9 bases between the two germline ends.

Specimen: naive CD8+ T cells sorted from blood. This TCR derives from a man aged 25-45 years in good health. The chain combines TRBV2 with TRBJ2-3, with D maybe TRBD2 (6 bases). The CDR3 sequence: CASRGLLTDTQYF. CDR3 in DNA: TGTGCCAGCAGGGGACTCCTCACAGATACGCAGTATTTT.